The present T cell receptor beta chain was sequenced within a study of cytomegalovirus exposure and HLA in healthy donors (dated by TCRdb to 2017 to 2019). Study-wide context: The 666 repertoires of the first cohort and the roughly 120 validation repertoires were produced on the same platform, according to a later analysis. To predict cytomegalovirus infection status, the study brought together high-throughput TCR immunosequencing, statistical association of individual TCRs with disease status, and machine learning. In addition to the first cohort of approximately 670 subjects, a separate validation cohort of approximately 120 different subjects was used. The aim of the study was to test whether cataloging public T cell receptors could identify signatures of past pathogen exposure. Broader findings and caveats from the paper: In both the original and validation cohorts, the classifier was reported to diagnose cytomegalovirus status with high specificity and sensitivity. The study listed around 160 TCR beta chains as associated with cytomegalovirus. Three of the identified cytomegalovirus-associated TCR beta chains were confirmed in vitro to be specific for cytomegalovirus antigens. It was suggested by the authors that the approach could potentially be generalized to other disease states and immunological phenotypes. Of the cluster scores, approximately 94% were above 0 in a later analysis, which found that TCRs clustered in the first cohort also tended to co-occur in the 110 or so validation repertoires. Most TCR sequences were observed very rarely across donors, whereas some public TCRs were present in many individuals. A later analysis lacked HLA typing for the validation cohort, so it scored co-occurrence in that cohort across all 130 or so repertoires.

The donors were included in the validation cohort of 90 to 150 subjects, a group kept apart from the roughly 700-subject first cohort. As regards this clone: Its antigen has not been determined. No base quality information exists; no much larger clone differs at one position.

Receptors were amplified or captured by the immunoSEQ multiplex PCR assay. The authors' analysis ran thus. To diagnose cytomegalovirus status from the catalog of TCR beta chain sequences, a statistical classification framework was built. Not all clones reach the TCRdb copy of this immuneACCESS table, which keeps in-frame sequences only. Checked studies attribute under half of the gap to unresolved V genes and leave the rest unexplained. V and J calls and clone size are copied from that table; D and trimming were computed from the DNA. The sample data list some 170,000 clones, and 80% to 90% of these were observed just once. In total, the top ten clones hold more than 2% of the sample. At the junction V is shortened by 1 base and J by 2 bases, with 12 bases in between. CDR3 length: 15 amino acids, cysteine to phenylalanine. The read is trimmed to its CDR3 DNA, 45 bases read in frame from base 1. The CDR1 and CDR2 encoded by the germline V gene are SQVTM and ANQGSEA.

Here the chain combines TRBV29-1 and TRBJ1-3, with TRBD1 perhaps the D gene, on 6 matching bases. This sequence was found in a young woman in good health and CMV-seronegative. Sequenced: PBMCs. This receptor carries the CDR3 CSVEGQDDPGNTIYF. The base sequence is TGCAGCGTTGAAGGACAGGACGATCCTGGAAACACCATATATTTT.